This TCR beta chain emerged from a study of blood T cell repertoires in COVID-19. Whole-study context: Samples came from the United States, Italy and Spain, spanning acute and convalescent COVID-19. T cells, B-cell-depleted T cells, or PBMCs supplied cDNA or gDNA.

This clone came up once. In the source study's methods: Quantification of nucleated cells was approximated via reference gene primer amplification. Sequencing was performed with immunoSEQ multiplex PCR; in TCRdb, only in-frame clones are kept and a portion is missing. That table gives V, J and clone size, and the DNA gave D and trimming. The table shows roughly 75,000 clones, with 74% occurring only once. The sample comprised peripheral blood. The sequence came from a human donor with acute or convalescent COVID-19. The donor label of this sample is uncertain.

CDR3 DNA: TGTGCCAGCAGCCCCGGTCGGGTGGAGACCCAGTACTTC. Residues: CASSPGRVETQYF. The J gene is TRBJ2-5, the V gene TRBV6-5; D remains ambiguous. The CDR3 consists of 13 residues. The germline V and J ends were trimmed by 6 bases and 5 bases, with 13 bases remaining between them. CDR1 MNHEY and CDR2 SVGAGI come from the germline V gene.